The rows below give T cell receptor beta chains drawn from one sample of a study of T cell responses to AZD1222 COVID-19 vaccine. Sequenced by immunoSEQ multiplex PCR; TCRdb stores in-frame clones only, minus some. The data hold roughly 45,000 clones, with about 83% observed a single time. The sample in question was peripheral blood, obtained on day 0 of AZD1222 vaccination. The receptors come from an adult in good health. CDR3s include the opening cysteine and the closing phenylalanine or tryptophan. For some rows the clone size is stated as once, few or many, or as a class when expanded; others skip it.

size | J | V | CDR3
. | TRBJ1-5 | TRBV2 | CASRYSGISYSNQPQHF
. | TRBJ1-3 | TRBV7-2 | CASSNRDSGNTIYF
few | TRBJ1-2 | TRBV3-1/TRBV3-2 | CASSQAQGANGYTF
. | TRBJ1-4 | TRBV4-1 | CASSPQRGTVAGGNEKLFF
. | TRBJ2-5 | TRBV28 | CASSPILGRKYQETQYF
. | TRBJ1-3 | TRBV7-2 | CASSLNAAGNTIYF
. | TRBJ2-3 | TRBV5-1 | CASSNGLDTQYF
once | TRBJ2-2 | TRBV4-2 | CASSPGTGENTGELFF
. | TRBJ2-1 | TRBV2 | CASSEVRGYNEQFF
. | TRBJ2-3 | TRBV27 | CASSRGHPITDTQYF
few | TRBJ1-5 | TRBV10-3 | CAISESRRNNQPQHF
. | TRBJ2-5 | TRBV2 | CASSSEETQYF
. | TRBJ2-3 | TRBV6-5 | CASKLAGGTDTQYF
. | TRBJ1-5 | TRBV6-2/TRBV6-3 | CASSGGSQPQHF
. | TRBJ2-2 | TRBV6-4 | CASKKIAGGGFAGELFF
. | TRBJ2-5 | TRBV29-1 | CSVALVGKETQYF
. | TRBJ2-1 | TRBV12-5 | CASSTPRDSGSSYNEQFF
. | TRBJ2-7 | TRBV5-1 | CASSLAGGTYEQYF
. | TRBJ1-2 | TRBV18 | CASSYLQGAEAGYTF
. | TRBJ2-3 | TRBV21-1 | CASSRHRSPPGQDTDTQYF
. | TRBJ1-2 | TRBV29-1 | CSALGQGGANYGYTF
. | TRBJ1-4 | TRBV28 | CATHAGGPTNEKLFF
. | TRBJ2-1 | TRBV9 | CASSVAGGPVEQFF
. | TRBJ1-1 | TRBV5-1 | CASSLWGPPGAEAFF
. | TRBJ1-5 | TRBV28 | CASKTPGGNQPQHF
. | TRBJ2-7 | TRBV15 | CATSRDEEVGEQYF
. | TRBJ1-2 | TRBV27 | CASSTQGGRGYTF
. | TRBJ2-2 | TRBV9 | CASSSRDRATPGELFF
few | TRBJ2-5 | TRBV5-1 | CASSTGLPGPGGETQYF
. | TRBJ2-1 | TRBV28 | CASSLAGTSGSYEQFF
. | TRBJ1-1 | TRBV6-6 | CATHQGSGEAFF
. | TRBJ1-4 | TRBV28 | CASSLPGGVGEKLFF
. | TRBJ1-2 | TRBV28 | CASSFLQGTSYGYTF
. | TRBJ2-1 | TRBV7-2 | CASSLIGSTYNEQFF
. | TRBJ2-3 | TRBV19 | CASSIAGGGTDTQYF
once | TRBJ2-1 | TRBV28 | CASLGFGRPNEQFF
once | TRBJ2-3 | TRBV6-2/TRBV6-3 | CASSLSGSISDTQYF
. | TRBJ1-1 | TRBV28 | CASSPGQGGNVF
. | TRBJ2-1 | TRBV27 | CASSPKGAANEQFF
. | TRBJ1-2 | TRBV18 | CASSPGSNYGYTF
. | TRBJ2-5 | TRBV11-2 | CASSLDQETQYF
. | TRBJ1-4 | TRBV7-9 | CASSLGLGREKLFF
. | TRBJ1-3 | TRBV18 | CASSTGSGNTIYF
. | TRBJ2-2 | TRBV29-1 | CSVGGDRANTGELFF
. | TRBJ1-4 | TRBV7-9 | CASSPGGKLFF
. | TRBJ1-2 | TRBV19 | CASRPGQEVSGYTF
. | TRBJ1-2 | TRBV28 | CASSPRMDRGGGYTF
once | TRBJ2-7 | TRBV4-1 | CASSQGDREGYEQYF
. | TRBJ2-6 | TRBV19 | CASSASSGANVLTF
. | TRBJ2-7 | TRBV2 | CASTGQLSYEQYF
. | TRBJ2-6 | TRBV7-2 | CASSLKGANVLTF